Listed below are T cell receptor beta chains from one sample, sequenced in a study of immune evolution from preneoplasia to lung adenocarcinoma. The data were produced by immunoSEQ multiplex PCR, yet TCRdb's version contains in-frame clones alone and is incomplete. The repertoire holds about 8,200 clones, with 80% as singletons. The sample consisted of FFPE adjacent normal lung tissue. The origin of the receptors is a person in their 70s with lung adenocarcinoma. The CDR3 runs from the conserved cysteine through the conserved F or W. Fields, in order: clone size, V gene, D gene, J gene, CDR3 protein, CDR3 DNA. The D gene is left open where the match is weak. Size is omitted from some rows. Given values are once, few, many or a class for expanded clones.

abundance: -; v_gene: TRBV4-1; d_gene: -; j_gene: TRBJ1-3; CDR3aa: CASSQDGVAGNTIYF; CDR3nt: TGCGCCAGCAGCCAAGATGGGGTCGCTGGAAACACCATATATTTT
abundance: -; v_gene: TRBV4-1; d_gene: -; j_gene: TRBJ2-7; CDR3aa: CASSQDRGTLYEQYF; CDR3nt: TGCGCCAGCAGCCAAGATAGGGGTACCCTCTACGAGCAGTACTTC
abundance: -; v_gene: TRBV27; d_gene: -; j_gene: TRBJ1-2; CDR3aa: CASSFVGSQLLNYGYTF; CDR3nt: TGTGCCAGCAGTTTTGTTGGCAGCCAGCTACTTAACTATGGCTACACCTTC
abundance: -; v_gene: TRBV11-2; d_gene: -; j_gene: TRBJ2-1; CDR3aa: CASSHSSNPGEQFF; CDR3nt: TGTGCCAGCAGCCACAGCTCCAATCCGGGTGAGCAGTTCTTC
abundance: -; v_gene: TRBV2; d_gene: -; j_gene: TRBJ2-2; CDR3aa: CASSEAAQGVGTGELFF; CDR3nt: TGTGCCAGCAGTGAAGCAGCTCAGGGCGTGGGGACCGGGGAGCTGTTTTTT
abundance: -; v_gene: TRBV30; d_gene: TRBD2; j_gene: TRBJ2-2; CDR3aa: CASNRGGRGGELFF; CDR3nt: TGTGCCTCGAATCGGGGGGGCCGGGGCGGGGAGCTGTTTTTT
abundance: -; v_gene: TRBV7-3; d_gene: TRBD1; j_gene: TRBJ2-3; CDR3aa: CASSQRQGGDTDTQYF; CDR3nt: TGTGCCAGCAGCCAAAGACAGGGCGGTGACACAGATACGCAGTATTTT
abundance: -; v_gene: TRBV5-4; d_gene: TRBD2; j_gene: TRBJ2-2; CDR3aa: CASSRGTSGDHTGELFF; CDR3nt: TGTGCCAGCAGCCGGGGGACTAGCGGAGACCACACCGGGGAGCTGTTTTTT
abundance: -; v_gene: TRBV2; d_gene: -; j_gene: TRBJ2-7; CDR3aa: CASSDLAIYEQYF; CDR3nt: TGTGCCAGCAGTGATTTAGCGATCTACGAGCAGTACTTC
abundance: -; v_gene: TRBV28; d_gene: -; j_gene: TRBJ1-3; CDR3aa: CASSLGDLVSGNTIYF; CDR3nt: TGTGCCAGCAGTTTAGGGGACTTGGTCTCTGGAAACACCATATATTTT
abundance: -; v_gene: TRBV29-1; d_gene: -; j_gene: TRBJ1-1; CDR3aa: CSVSSKQGIEAFF; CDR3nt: TGCAGCGTGTCGTCTAAGCAGGGGATTGAAGCTTTCTTT
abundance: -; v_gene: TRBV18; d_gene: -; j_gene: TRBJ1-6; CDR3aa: CASSPPSNSPLHF; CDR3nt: TGTGCCAGCTCACCACCGTCCAATTCACCCCTCCACTTT
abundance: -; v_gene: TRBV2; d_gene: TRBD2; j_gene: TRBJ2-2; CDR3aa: CASSAILAGDITGELFF; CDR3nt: TGTGCCAGCAGTGCGATACTAGCGGGGGATATAACCGGGGAGCTGTTTTTT
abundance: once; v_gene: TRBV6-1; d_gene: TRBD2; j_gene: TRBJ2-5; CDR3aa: CASSELASGGLETQYF; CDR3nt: TGTGCCAGCAGTGAATTGGCTAGCGGGGGCCTCGAGACCCAGTACTTC
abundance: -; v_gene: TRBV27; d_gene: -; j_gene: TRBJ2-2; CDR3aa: CASSVQVTGELFF; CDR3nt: TGTGCCAGCAGCGTTCAAGTGACCGGGGAGCTGTTTTTT
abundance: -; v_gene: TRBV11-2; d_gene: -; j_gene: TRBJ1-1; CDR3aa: CASSLDLEGRRAFF; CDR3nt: TGTGCCAGCAGCTTAGATCTTGAGGGGCGCAGAGCTTTCTTT
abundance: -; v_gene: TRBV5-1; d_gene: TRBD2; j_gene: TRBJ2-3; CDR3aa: CASSLDGLATPTDTQYF; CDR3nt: TGCGCCAGCAGCTTGGATGGACTAGCGACTCCCACAGATACGCAGTATTTT
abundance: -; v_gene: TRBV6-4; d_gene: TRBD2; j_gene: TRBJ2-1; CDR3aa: CASSDSLAGGNEQFF; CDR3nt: TGTGCCAGCAGTGACTCACTAGCGGGAGGGAATGAGCAGTTCTTC
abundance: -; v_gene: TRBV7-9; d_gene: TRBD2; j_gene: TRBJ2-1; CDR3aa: CASRKASGSKGFF; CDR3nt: TGTGCCAGCAGAAAGGCTAGCGGGAGTAAGGGGTTCTTC
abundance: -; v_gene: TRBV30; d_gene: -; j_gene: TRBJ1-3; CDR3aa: CAWSGGVVSGNTIYF; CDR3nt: TGTGCCTGGAGTGGAGGGGTAGTATCTGGAAACACCATATATTTT